Presented here are 18 T cell receptor beta chains from one specimen sequenced in a study of multiple sclerosis patients with progressive multifocal leukoencephalopathy. Sequenced by immunoSEQ multiplex PCR; TCRdb stores in-frame clones only, minus some. The data show fewer than 35,000 clones, approximately 84% seen once. Sample time point: time of PML onset. The sequenced sample was PBMCs, obtained from a patient treated with natalizumab. These receptors originate from a human donor with progressive multifocal leukoencephalopathy.

This CDR3 reads CASSSSLRDAAYGYTF. The CDR3 DNA follows: TGTGCCAGCAGCTCAAGCTTAAGGGACGCAGCCTATGGCTACACCTTC. The V gene is TRBV5-4, the J gene TRBJ1-2, with D maybe TRBD1 (5 bases). The CDR3 totals 16 residues. Trimming shortened V by 3 bases and J by 4 bases, and 19 bases separated the two germline ends. In germline, CDR1 is SGHNT, CDR2 YYREEE (reference sequence).

About this clone: Distinct nucleotide sequences in the sample also encode this CDR3. The CDR3 DNA follows: TGTGCCAGCAGGGACGGGTACGAGCAGTACTTC. It is translated as CASRDGYEQYF. The V gene is TRBV28, the J gene TRBJ2-7; D remains unclear. Per germline, CDR1 MDHEN and CDR2 SYDVKM. Trimming left V 6 bases short and J 4 bases short, with 7 bases between. This CDR3 has 11 amino acids. Filled out from reference TRBV28 and TRBJ2-7, the complete variable domain reads DVKVTQSSRYLVKRTGEKVFLECVQDMDHENMFWYRQDPGLGLRLIYFSYDVKMKEKGDIPEGYSVSREKKERFSLILESASTNQTSMYLCASRDGYEQYFGPGTRLTVT.

V and J are TRBV19 and TRBJ2-3; D may be TRBD1 or TRBD2 (6 bases each). V shed 7 bases and J shed 5 bases, with 13 bases lying between them. The CDR3 is 13 amino acids. Looked up from germline, CDR1 is LNHDA and CDR2 is SQIVND (reference sequence). CDR3 loop: CASISRGQDTQYF. The CDR3 nucleotides are TGTGCCAGTATCTCCCGGGGGCAAGATACGCAGTATTTT. Together with reference TRBV19 and TRBJ2-3, the CDR3 gives the full variable domain: DGGITQSPKYLFRKEGQNVTLSCEQNLNHDAMYWYRQDPGQGLRLIYYSQIVNDFQKGDIAEGYSVSREKKESFPLTVTSAQKNPTAFYLCASISRGQDTQYFGPGTRLTVL.

The chain links TRBV11-2 to TRBJ2-1, with TRBD1 identical over 7 bases. CDR3 length: 15 residues. Germline CDR1 is SGHAT and CDR2 is FQNNGV. After removal of 4 bases from V and 3 bases from J, the junction contained 6 bases not matched to a gene. The CDR3 region has the DNA TGTGCCAGCAGCTCACACAGGGGAGTCTACAATGAGCAGTTCTTC. It yields the protein CASSSHRGVYNEQFF.

This rearrangement joins TRBV30 to TRBJ2-4; no reliable D call. Trimming shortened V by 0 bases and J by 6 bases, and 9 bases separated the two germline ends. Germline CDR1 GTSNPN, CDR2 SVGIG (reference sequence). The CDR3 runs to 13 residues. CDR3 residues: CAWSVIGRNIQYF. CDR3 bases: TGTGCCTGGAGTGTAATAGGCAGAAACATTCAGTACTTC.

J is TRBJ2-1 and V is TRBV6-5; D could derive from TRBD1 or TRBD2 (5 bases each). Per germline, CDR1 MNHEY and CDR2 SVGAGI. V was shortened by 0 bases and J by 4 bases, with 10 bases between the two germline ends. The CDR3 covers 15 residues. The CDR3 sequence: CASSYSGTAYNEQFF. CDR3 DNA sequence: TGTGCCAGCAGTTACTCAGGGACGGCGTACAATGAGCAGTTCTTC.

The chain has TRBV6-4 and TRBJ2-1, with D perhaps TRBD2 (5 bases). V shed 6 bases and J shed 9 bases, with 18 bases lying between them. Germline CDR1 MRHNA, CDR2 SNTAGT. The CDR3 contains 14 residues. The CDR3 sequence is CASSASDEAAEQFF. As DNA, the CDR3 is TGTGCCAGCAGCGCCAGCGATGAAGCGGCTGAGCAGTTCTTC.

This sequence joins TRBV28 and TRBJ2-1; tentative D call: TRBD1 (6 bases). Trimming shortened V by 6 bases and J by 10 bases, and 13 bases separated the two germline ends. The germline CDR1 and CDR2 sequences are MDHEN and SYDVKM. This CDR3 contains 12 residues. Written as DNA, the CDR3 is TGTGCCAGCAGCCTTGCCGGGACAGAGCAGTTCTTC. Residues: CASSLAGTEQFF.

As regards this clone: The sample has other DNA sequences that encode this CDR3 too. The rearrangement uses TRBV6-5 and TRBJ1-1, with TRBD1 matching over 8 bases. CDR3 size: 14 residues. V lost 2 bases, J lost 10 bases, and 9 bases stayed unmatched. Looked up from germline, CDR1 is MNHEY and CDR2 is SVGAGI. The CDR3 loop is CASSYDGQGWGAFF. The CDR3 bases are TGTGCCAGCAGTTACGACGGACAGGGATGGGGAGCTTTCTTT.

In this sample, this clone turned up once. This chain uses TRBV5-1 with TRBJ2-3; D is ambiguous. Between the trimmed V and J ends, which lost 4 bases and 6 bases, there was a span of 15 bases. CDR1 and CDR2 from the germline V gene are SGHRS and YFSETQ. The CDR3 extends over 14 amino acids. In DNA, the CDR3 is TGCGCCAGCAGCCCAAAGTCCGACGCGGATACGCAGTATTTT. Residues: CASSPKSDADTQYF.

The CDR3, as DNA: TGCGCCAGCAGCCATCTGACAGGGAACACTGAAGCTTTCTTT. Protein: CASSHLTGNTEAFF. The chain is built from TRBV4-1 and TRBJ1-1, with a possible D match to TRBD1 (6 bases). Trimming stripped 3 bases from V and 1 base from J, with 9 bases between. The V gene's germline CDR1 is MGHRA and CDR2 YSYEKL. The CDR3 covers 14 residues.

This chain links TRBV12-5 with TRBJ2-3; 7 bases match TRBD1. The V segment lost 2 bases and the J segment 1 base; nucleotides outside the gene matches: 3. CDR1 is LGHNT, CDR2 FRNRAP, per germline. The CDR3 consists of 15 residues. The CDR3, as DNA: TGTGCTAGTGGTTTGATAACAGGGGGCACAGATACGCAGTATTTT. Translation: CASGLITGGTDTQYF.

The sample holds a few counts of this clone. V gene TRBV9 combines with J gene TRBJ2-1; D is unclear. CDR1 SGDLS and CDR2 YYNGEE come from the germline V gene. The CDR3 has 15 residues. Trimming pared 0 bases from V and 0 bases from J, leaving 7 bases between. The CDR3 region has the DNA TGTGCCAGCAGCGTAGCTATCAGCTCCTACAATGAGCAGTTCTTC. Translated, it gives CASSVAISSYNEQFF.

The rearrangement uses TRBV5-1 and TRBJ1-4, with a tentative D call TRBD1 (5 bases). The CDR3 runs to 16 residues. V lost 4 bases, J lost 0 bases, and 13 bases lay in between. Germline V lookup: CDR1 SGHRS, CDR2 YFSETQ. DNA of the CDR3: TGCGCCAGCAGCCTGGGGGACCTTGCAACTAATGAAAAACTGTTTTTT. It is translated as CASSLGDLATNEKLFF.

About this clone itself: The conserved closing phenylalanine or tryptophan is absent in this CDR3, likely reflecting a read error. V and J are TRBV18 and TRBJ2-7; 9 nucleotides match TRBD1. Germline CDR1 is KGHSH and CDR2 is LQKENI. The CDR3 totals 15 residues. The trim removed 6 bases at V and 2 bases at J, leaving 8 bases unmatched. CDR3 in DNA: TGTGCCAGCTCGGTGGGACAGGGCGGTACCTACGAGCAGTACTCC. Translated: CASSVGQGGTYEQYS.

This clone was recorded once. The chain joins TRBV9 to TRBJ1-1; tentatively, D is TRBD1 (5 bases). The V gene lost 4 bases and the J gene lost 3 bases, with 19 bases spanning the gap. The CDR3 is 16 residues long. Germline CDR1 is SGDLS and CDR2 is YYNGEE. The CDR3 sequence: CASSIGFSQGDTEAFF. The CDR3, as DNA: TGTGCCAGCAGCATAGGGTTCTCGCAAGGGGACACTGAAGCTTTCTTT.

The chain employs TRBV28 and TRBJ1-3; D is uncertain. V lost 5 bases and J 3 bases, leaving 14 bases between the germline ends. CDR1 is MDHEN and CDR2 is SYDVKM in the germline V gene. This CDR3 is 15 amino acids long. CDR3 protein: CASSRIQRFGNTIYF. In nucleotides, the CDR3 is TGTGCCAGCAGTAGAATACAGAGGTTTGGAAACACCATATATTTT. The whole variable domain, filled in from reference TRBV28 and TRBJ1-3, reads DVKVTQSSRYLVKRTGEKVFLECVQDMDHENMFWYRQDPGLGLRLIYFSYDVKMKEKGDIPEGYSVSREKKERFSLILESASTNQTSMYLCASSRIQRFGNTIYFGEGSWLTVV.

This clone appeared a few times. V and J are TRBV6-5 and TRBJ1-1; the match to TRBD1 covers 8 bases. In germline, CDR1 is MNHEY, CDR2 SVGAGI. The CDR3 is 14 residues long. V was clipped by 7 bases and J by 0 bases; unmatched bases: 4. CDR3 region: CASTRQGMNTEAFF. DNA for the CDR3: TGTGCCAGCACCCGACAGGGGATGAACACTGAAGCTTTCTTT.